Reported below is one T cell receptor (beta chain). V shed 7 bases and J 5 bases; nucleotides not matched to a gene: 4. The length of the CDR3 is 13 residues. The sample belongs to a study of blood T cell repertoires in COVID-19. Method: immunoSEQ multiplex PCR; TCRdb's copy keeps in-frame clones and lacks some. The table records roughly 200,000 clones, about 75% of them present only once. The sample taken for sequencing was peripheral blood. The sequence came from a woman between 50 and 59 years old with active or convalescent COVID-19. The J gene is TRBJ2-2, the V gene TRBV12-3 or TRBV12-4, with 7 bases lining up with TRBD2. The CDR3 sequence: CASTWGGTGELFF. CDR3 coding DNA: TGTGCCAGCACCTGGGGGGGTACCGGGGAGCTGTTTTTT.